The 2 T cell receptor beta chains below all came from one sample that was sequenced in a study of T-cell reconstitution after alpha-beta-depleted transplantation in children. Library preparation (for TCRbeta) was performed with unique molecular identifiers. One entry per CDR3 protein, called by TCRdb with MiXCR from the PCR reads. The data hold over 100,000 distinct CDR3 sequences, with roughly 7.6% observed a single time. The sequencing used PBMCs, collected before TCRalphabeta/CD19-depleted stem cell transplant. All receptors come from a boy under 10 years old with acute lymphoblastic leukemia, due to receive a stem cell transplant.

This clonotype was seen at least ten times. The CDR3 DNA reads TGTGCCAGCTCCCTGGGACTTATTTACGAGCAGTACTTC. It yields the protein CASSLGLIYEQYF. The rearrangement links TRBV27 to TRBJ2-7; weak D call: TRBD2 (6 bases). Trimming cost V 8 bases and J 4 bases, with 15 bases left between them. This CDR3 is 13 amino acids long. Germline-derived CDR1 and CDR2 are MNHEY and SMNVEV (reference sequence).

The chain uses TRBV3-1 and TRBJ1-3, with 7 bases identical to TRBD1. The CDR3 runs 16 residues. CDR1 is LGHDT, CDR2 YNNKEL, per germline (reference sequence). Trimming cost V 4 bases and J 0 bases; bases outside gene matches: 6. The DNA of the CDR3 is TGTGCCAGCAGCCTTCGACAGGGACTCTCTGGAAACACCATATATTTT. This gives the protein CASSLRQGLSGNTIYF.